This record covers a single T cell receptor beta chain. Its antigen remains unidentified. PCR amplification relied on 60 Vbeta primers (plus 13 Jbeta primers). Methods used by the authors: A follow-up analysis tallied around 76 million unique TCR beta chains, about 10 million shared. Some clones are missing from TCRdb's copy, which holds only in-frame ones; the method was immunoSEQ multiplex PCR. That table furnishes V, J and clone size, whereas the DNA furnished D and trimming. There are about 200,000 clones in the sample; approximately 85% occur only once, and 6.5% lies in the top ten. This sample stems from a study of cytomegalovirus exposure and HLA in healthy donors. Study background: An earlier analysis identified some 110 million unique TCR beta sequences in about 179 million T cells. General study results and limits: Being productive about 87% or about 30% of the time was typical of most TCR beta V segments in an earlier analysis. For presence/absence analyses, sequencing depth was assumed to be roughly uniform across donors.

V lost 11 bases and J 2 bases, leaving 21 bases between the germline ends. Germline V gene lookup returns CDR1 SGHTA and CDR2 FQGNSA. The CDR3 extends over 15 amino acids. The specimen was PBMCs. The V gene is TRBV7-2, the J gene TRBJ1-2; D remains unclear. This sequence originates from a woman in her fifties or sixties in good health and CMV-seropositive. CDR3 sequence reads: CALSSVGPGNYGYTF. CDR3 coding DNA: TGTGCCCTAAGTAGCGTAGGTCCGGGGAACTATGGCTACACCTTC.